The clone carrying this T cell receptor beta chain was counted a few times. Its antigen is unknown. TCR beta libraries were made by quantitative 5'-RACE with molecular barcodes. MiXCR was run by TCRdb on the 5' RACE reads, yielding one entry per CDR3 protein. The table has around 340,000 distinct CDR3 sequences, 20% to 25% seen once. These data belong to a study of CD8 T cells in ankylosing spondylitis. Study conclusions and caveats: Existing reports had already noted some motif variants in reactive arthritis synovial fluid and blood.

Sample: blood, either unsorted or a sorted T cell fraction (not recorded which). The sequence was collected from a male donor with ankylosing spondylitis or in good health (not recorded which).

CDR3 DNA: TGTGCCAGCAGCCCAAAGTCGAGGACACCCCACAATGAGCAGTTCTTC. Encoded protein: CASSPKSRTPHNEQFF. This rearrangement joins TRBV3-1 to TRBJ2-1; a possible D gene is TRBD1 (5 bases). The CDR3 is 16 amino acids. Germline CDR1 is LGHDT and CDR2 is YNNKEL (reference sequence). Trimming shortened V by 4 bases and J by 5 bases, and 18 bases separated the two germline ends.